A selection of T cell receptor beta chains follows, all from one sample in a study of blood T cell repertoires in COVID-19. TCRdb's copy holds only in-frame clones and misses some; the assay was immunoSEQ multiplex PCR. In the table there are 250,000 or so clones, under 85% of which are singletons. Material: peripheral blood. Receptors originate from a man aged 30-40 years who had recovered from COVID-19. The CDR3 runs from the conserved cysteine through the conserved F or W. D genes are given only for firm matches. For some rows the clone size is stated as once, few or many, or as a class when expanded; others skip it.

.,TRBV7-2,TRBJ1-1,.,CASSLTGDNTEAFF,TGTGCCAGCAGCTTAACAGGTGATAACACTGAAGCTTTCTTT
few,TRBV7-9,TRBJ2-1,.,CASSAQGYGNEQFF,TGTGCCAGCAGCGCGCAGGGTTATGGCAATGAGCAGTTCTTC
.,TRBV7-9,TRBJ1-6,TRBD1,CASSLAGGSPLHF,TGTGCCAGCAGCCTCGCAGGGGGTTCACCCCTCCACTTT
.,TRBV7-2,TRBJ1-1,.,CASSQRGVDTEAFF,TGTGCCAGCAGCCAGCGGGGGGTGGACACTGAAGCTTTCTTT
.,TRBV9,TRBJ1-2,.,CASAPLLGGYTF,TGTGCCAGCGCACCCCTACTCGGTGGCTACACCTTC
.,TRBV9,TRBJ2-2,.,CASSVSPGELFF,TGTGCCAGCAGCGTATCTCCCGGGGAGCTGTTTTTT
few,TRBV29-1,TRBJ2-2,.,CSVEADTGELFF,TGCAGCGTTGAAGCGGACACCGGGGAGCTGTTTTTT
.,TRBV27,TRBJ2-1,.,CASSLSGPYNEQFF,TGTGCCAGCAGTTTATCGGGCCCTTACAATGAGCAGTTCTTC
.,TRBV9,TRBJ2-5,TRBD1,CASSVDPDRLIETQYF,TGTGCCAGCAGCGTAGACCCGGACAGGCTAATAGAGACCCAGTACTTC
.,TRBV7-8,TRBJ2-5,.,CACRPVRGSQETQYF,TGTGCCTGTCGCCCGGTAAGGGGCTCTCAAGAGACCCAGTACTTC
.,TRBV28,TRBJ2-5,TRBD1,CASSSGTGYGETQYF,TGTGCCAGCAGCTCCGGGACAGGGTATGGAGAGACCCAGTACTTC
.,TRBV7-2,TRBJ2-2,TRBD1,CASSPATGTGELFF,TGTGCCAGCAGCCCCGCGACAGGGACCGGGGAGCTGTTTTTT
.,TRBV18,TRBJ1-5,.,CASSTSANSNQPQHF,TGTGCCAGCTCCACATCAGCGAATAGCAATCAGCCCCAGCATTTT
.,TRBV9,TRBJ1-3,TRBD1,CASSQDRGPGNTIYF,TGTGCCAGCAGCCAGGACAGGGGCCCTGGAAACACCATATATTTT
once,TRBV10-1,TRBJ2-7,TRBD1,CASSFRDRPHEQYF,TGCGCCAGCAGCTTCCGGGACAGGCCCCACGAGCAGTACTTC
.,TRBV5-1,TRBJ2-6,.,CASSLVGGPSGANVLTF,TGCGCCAGCAGCTTGGTTGGAGGGCCCTCTGGGGCCAACGTCCTGACTTTC
.,TRBV9,TRBJ1-5,TRBD1,CASSSGQGPQPQHF,TGTGCCAGCAGCTCGGGACAGGGGCCGCAGCCCCAGCATTTT
.,TRBV10-3,TRBJ2-5,.,CAISARPESQETQYF,TGTGCCATCAGTGCTCGACCGGAGAGCCAAGAGACCCAGTACTTC
.,TRBV6-5,TRBJ2-7,.,CASRNARGSYEQYF,TGTGCCAGCAGGAACGCGCGGGGCTCCTACGAGCAGTACTTC
.,TRBV9,TRBJ2-6,TRBD2,CASRPGEGRLTGANVLTF,TGTGCCAGCAGACCGGGGGAGGGTCGTTTAACTGGGGCCAACGTCCTGACTTTC
.,TRBV7-6,TRBJ2-2,.,CASSLYPVATAGELFF,TGTGCCAGCAGCTTATATCCGGTCGCAACGGCCGGGGAGCTGTTTTTT
.,TRBV3-1/TRBV3-2,TRBJ1-4,TRBD1,CASSQKTGTGGPGEKLFF,TGTGCCAGCAGCCAGAAAACCGGGACAGGGGGCCCCGGGGAAAAACTGTTTTTT
.,TRBV7-9,TRBJ1-3,.,CASSFNRDSGNTIYF,TGTGCCAGCAGCTTTAACAGGGATTCTGGAAACACCATATATTTT
.,TRBV5-1,TRBJ2-3,.,CASSPATAETDTQYF,TGCGCCAGCAGCCCGGCCACGGCGGAAACAGATACGCAGTATTTT
.,TRBV5-1,TRBJ2-5,TRBD2,CASSLGGAGGQETQYF,TGCGCCAGCAGCTTGGGAGGAGCGGGGGGTCAAGAGACCCAGTACTTC
once,TRBV6-1,TRBJ2-5,TRBD1,CASSDSGGFSNYPQETQYF,TGTGCCAGCAGTGATTCAGGGGGCTTCTCTAATTACCCCCAAGAGACCCAGTACTTC
.,TRBV12-3/TRBV12-4,TRBJ1-1,.,CASSLGPTPPF,TGTGCCAGCAGTTTAGGTCCCACTCCCCCGTTT
.,TRBV3-1/TRBV3-2,TRBJ2-3,TRBD2,CASSISSGGPGDTQYF,TGTGCCAGCAGCATCAGTAGCGGGGGCCCGGGAGATACGCAGTATTTT
.,TRBV5-1,TRBJ2-3,TRBD2,CASSLAGGTDTQYF,TGCGCCAGCAGCCTAGCGGGGGGCACAGATACGCAGTATTTT
.,TRBV4-1,TRBJ2-3,.,CASSQDVRADTQYF,TGCGCCAGCAGCCAAGATGTGAGAGCCGATACGCAGTATTTT
once,TRBV4-2,TRBJ2-3,.,CASSQDMVPADTQYF,TGTGCCAGCAGCCAAGATATGGTTCCCGCGGATACGCAGTATTTT
.,TRBV6-5,TRBJ1-2,.,CASSLDSSYGYTF,TGTGCCAGCAGCCTGGACTCTTCCTATGGCTACACCTTC
once,TRBV19,TRBJ1-2,.,CASREQNYGYTF,TGTGCCAGTAGGGAACAGAACTATGGCTACACCTTC
.,TRBV11-2,TRBJ2-5,.,CASSLDLGHVRRETQYF,TGTGCCAGCAGCTTAGACCTTGGACACGTTAGACGGGAGACCCAGTACTTC
.,TRBV19,TRBJ1-4,TRBD1,CASRPGQVNEKLFF,TGTGCCAGTAGACCCGGACAGGTTAATGAAAAACTGTTTTTT
.,TRBV2,TRBJ1-1,TRBD1,CASKGGFGMNTEAFF,TGTGCCAGCAAAGGGGGCTTCGGGATGAACACTGAAGCTTTCTTT
.,TRBV6-5,TRBJ2-3,TRBD2,CASVTSVSWTDTQYF,TGTGCCAGCGTGACTAGCGTTTCGTGGACAGATACGCAGTATTTT
.,TRBV5-1,TRBJ2-1,.,CASSFNHNSYNEQFF,TGCGCCAGCAGCTTCAACCACAACTCCTACAATGAGCAGTTCTTC
.,TRBV7-8,TRBJ1-6,.,CASMPGTFNSPLHF,TGTGCCAGCATGCCCGGGACATTTAATTCACCCCTCCACTTT
.,TRBV6-5,TRBJ1-4,.,CATSFTTNEKLFF,TGTGCCACGAGTTTCACAACTAATGAAAAACTGTTTTTT
.,TRBV15,TRBJ2-7,TRBD1,CATSLKSGTGFYEQYF,TGTGCCACCAGCCTCAAGAGCGGGACAGGGTTCTACGAGCAGTACTTC
.,TRBV18,TRBJ2-2,TRBD1,CASSPSRTGTGELFF,TGTGCCAGCTCACCATCCCGGACAGGTACCGGGGAGCTGTTTTTT
.,TRBV6-5,TRBJ1-1,.,CASSRGGSGEAFF,TGTGCCAGCAGCCGCGGGGGGTCCGGTGAAGCTTTCTTT
.,TRBV6-5,TRBJ2-5,.,CASAGQPQETQYF,TGTGCCAGCGCGGGACAGCCCCAAGAGACCCAGTACTTC
.,TRBV6-5,TRBJ2-2,.,CASSYWGRKGTGELFF,TGTGCCAGCAGTTACTGGGGGAGGAAGGGGACCGGGGAGCTGTTTTTT
few,TRBV5-8,TRBJ2-6,.,CASSGRQRLSGANVLTF,TGTGCCAGCAGCGGCCGACAGAGACTCTCTGGGGCCAACGTCCTGACTTTC
few,TRBV2,TRBJ2-2,.,CAVPGDKRTGELFF,TGTGCCGTCCCGGGAGATAAAAGGACCGGGGAGCTGTTTTTT
.,TRBV29-1,TRBJ2-1,.,CSVNSEQGTTYNEQFF,TGCAGCGTTAACTCTGAACAGGGCACCACCTACAATGAGCAGTTCTTC
few,TRBV7-6,TRBJ1-1,.,CASSLGRNTEAFF,TGTGCCAGCAGCTTGGGCAGGAACACTGAAGCTTTCTTT
.,TRBV28,TRBJ1-2,TRBD1,CASKYTGALSGYTF,TGTGCCAGCAAATACACAGGGGCTCTCTCTGGCTACACCTTC
.,TRBV9,TRBJ2-1,.,CATSYRESYNEQFF,TGTGCCACATCCTACAGGGAATCCTACAATGAGCAGTTCTTC
.,TRBV5-4,TRBJ2-4,TRBD2,CASSWGGGRAKNIQYF,TGTGCCAGCAGCTGGGGCGGGGGGCGAGCCAAAAACATTCAGTACTTC
once,TRBV19,TRBJ1-5,TRBD1,CASSIRDQDRVSQPQHF,TGTGCCAGTAGTATAAGGGACCAAGACAGGGTATCACAGCCCCAGCATTTT
.,TRBV6-5,TRBJ1-4,.,CASRPLDSLNEKLFF,TGTGCCAGCAGACCCCTCGACAGCCTTAATGAAAAACTGTTTTTT
.,TRBV7-3,TRBJ2-7,.,CASSEGTGGPMVDEQYF,TGTGCCAGCAGCGAGGGAACTGGGGGCCCAATGGTCGACGAGCAGTACTTC
few,TRBV27,TRBJ1-6,TRBD1,CATRDRGPSPLHF,TGTGCCACCAGAGACAGGGGGCCTTCACCCCTCCACTTT